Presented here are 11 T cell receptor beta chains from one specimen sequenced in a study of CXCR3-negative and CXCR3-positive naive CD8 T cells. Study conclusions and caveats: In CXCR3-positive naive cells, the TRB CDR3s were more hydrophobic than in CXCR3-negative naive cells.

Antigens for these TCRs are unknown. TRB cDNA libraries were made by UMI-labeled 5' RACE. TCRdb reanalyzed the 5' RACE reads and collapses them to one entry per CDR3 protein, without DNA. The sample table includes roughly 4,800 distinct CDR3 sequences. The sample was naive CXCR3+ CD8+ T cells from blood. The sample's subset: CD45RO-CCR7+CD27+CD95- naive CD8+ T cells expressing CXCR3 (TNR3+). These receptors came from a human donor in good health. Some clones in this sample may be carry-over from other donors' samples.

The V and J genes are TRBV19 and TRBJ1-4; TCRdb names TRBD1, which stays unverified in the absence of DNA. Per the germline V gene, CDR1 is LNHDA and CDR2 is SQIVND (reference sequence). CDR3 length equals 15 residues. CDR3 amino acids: CASSDPGQANEKLFF.

CDR3 region: CASYGDANYEQYF. This chain joins TRBV5-4 and TRBJ2-7; TCRdb names TRBD1, which stays unverified in the absence of DNA. CDR3 length: 13 amino acids. CDR1 and CDR2 (germline): SGHNT, YYREEE (reference sequence).

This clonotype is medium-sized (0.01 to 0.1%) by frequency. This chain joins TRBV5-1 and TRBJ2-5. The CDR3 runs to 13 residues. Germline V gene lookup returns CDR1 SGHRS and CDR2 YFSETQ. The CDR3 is CASSLWPEETQYF. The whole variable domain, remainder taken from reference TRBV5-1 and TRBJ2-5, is KAGVTQTPRYLIKTRGQQVTLSCSPISGHRSVSWYQQTPGQGLQFLFEYFSETQRNKGNFPGRFSGRQFSNSRSEMNVSTLELGDSALYLCASSLWPEETQYFGPGTRLLVL.

The CDR3 loop reads CSGQGAYNEQFF. This chain uses TRBV20-1 with TRBJ2-1; TCRdb proposes TRBD1, but this gene call is untestable without DNA. The germline V gene encodes CDR1 DFQATT and CDR2 SNEGSKA (reference sequence). This CDR3 comprises 12 residues.

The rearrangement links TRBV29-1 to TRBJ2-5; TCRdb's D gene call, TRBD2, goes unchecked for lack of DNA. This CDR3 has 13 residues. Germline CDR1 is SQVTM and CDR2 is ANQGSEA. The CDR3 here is CSGLRDGQETQYF.

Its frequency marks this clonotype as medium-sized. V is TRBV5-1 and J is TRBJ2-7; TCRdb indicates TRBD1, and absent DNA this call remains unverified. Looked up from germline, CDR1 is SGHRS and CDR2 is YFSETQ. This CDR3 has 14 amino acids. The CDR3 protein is CASSPGTGDYEQYF.

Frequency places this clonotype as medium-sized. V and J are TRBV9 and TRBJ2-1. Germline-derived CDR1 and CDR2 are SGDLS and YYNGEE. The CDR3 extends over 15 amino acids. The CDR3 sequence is CASSGTGTTYNEQFF.

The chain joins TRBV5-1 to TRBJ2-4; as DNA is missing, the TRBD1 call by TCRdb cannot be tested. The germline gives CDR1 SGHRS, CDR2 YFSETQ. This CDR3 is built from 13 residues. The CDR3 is CASRPVPRDIQYF.

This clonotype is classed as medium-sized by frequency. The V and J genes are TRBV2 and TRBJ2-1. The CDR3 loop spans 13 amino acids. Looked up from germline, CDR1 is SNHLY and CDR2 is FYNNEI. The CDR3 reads CASSAFGVVEQFF.

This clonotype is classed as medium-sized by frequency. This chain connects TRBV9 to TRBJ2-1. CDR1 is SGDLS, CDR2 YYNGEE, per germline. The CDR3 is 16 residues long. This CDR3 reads CASSTRLDSSYNEQFF.

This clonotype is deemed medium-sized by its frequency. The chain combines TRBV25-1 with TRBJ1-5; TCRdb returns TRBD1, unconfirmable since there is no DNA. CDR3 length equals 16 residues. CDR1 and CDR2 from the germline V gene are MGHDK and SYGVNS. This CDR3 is CASSRGHKKSNQPQHF.